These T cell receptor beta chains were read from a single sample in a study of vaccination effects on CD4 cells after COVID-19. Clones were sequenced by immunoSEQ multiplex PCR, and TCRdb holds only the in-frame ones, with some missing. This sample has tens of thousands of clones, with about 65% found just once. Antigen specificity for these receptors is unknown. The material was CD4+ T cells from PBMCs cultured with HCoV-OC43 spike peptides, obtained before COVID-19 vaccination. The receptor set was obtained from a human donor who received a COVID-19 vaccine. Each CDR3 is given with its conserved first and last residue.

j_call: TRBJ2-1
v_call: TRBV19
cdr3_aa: CASRADSYNEQFF

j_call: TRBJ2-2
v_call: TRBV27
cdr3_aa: CASSSGTGSPTGELFF

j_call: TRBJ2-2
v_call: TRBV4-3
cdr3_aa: CASSQEGGLGIGELFF

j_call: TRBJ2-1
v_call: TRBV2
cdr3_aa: CASSDGGPLLQWFF

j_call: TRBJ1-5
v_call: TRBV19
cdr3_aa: CASKPRNIDQPQHF

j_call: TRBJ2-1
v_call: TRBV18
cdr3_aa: CASSPAGGVRNEQFF

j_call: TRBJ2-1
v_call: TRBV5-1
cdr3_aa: CASSRQVSGGAYNEQFF

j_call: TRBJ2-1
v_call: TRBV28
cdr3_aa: CASNSSPLAGGYNEQFF

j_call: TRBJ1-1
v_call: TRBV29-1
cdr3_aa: CSVESDRGTEAFF

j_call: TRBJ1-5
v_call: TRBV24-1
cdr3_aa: CATSPDRINQPQHF

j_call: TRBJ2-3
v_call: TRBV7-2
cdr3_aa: CASSFAVSTDTQYF

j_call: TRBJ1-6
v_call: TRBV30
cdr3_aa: CAEGPRNSPLHF

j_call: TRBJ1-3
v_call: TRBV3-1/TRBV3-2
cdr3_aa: CASSQAAWGGGGNTIYF

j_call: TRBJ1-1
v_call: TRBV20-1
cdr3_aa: CSAKGTSRAFF

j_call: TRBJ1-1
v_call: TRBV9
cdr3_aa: CASSPGQGIMNTEAFF

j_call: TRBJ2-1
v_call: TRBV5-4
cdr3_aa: CASSTPVDGTYNEQFF

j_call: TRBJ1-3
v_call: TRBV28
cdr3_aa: CASSFRDSGGNTIYF

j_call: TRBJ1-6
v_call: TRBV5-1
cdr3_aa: CASSLVTGMSSYNSPLHF

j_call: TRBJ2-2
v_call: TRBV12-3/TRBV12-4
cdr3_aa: CATQTGVTGELFF

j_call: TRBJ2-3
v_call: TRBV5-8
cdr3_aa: CASSLLDGDTQYF

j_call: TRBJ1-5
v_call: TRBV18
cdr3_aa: CASSRTGNNQPQHF

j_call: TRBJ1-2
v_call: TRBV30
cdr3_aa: CAWSVTGTNYGYTF

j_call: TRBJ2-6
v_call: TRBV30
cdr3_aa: CAWLHRGGANVLTF

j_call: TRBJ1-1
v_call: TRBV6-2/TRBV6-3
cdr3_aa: CASSYRPYTEAFF

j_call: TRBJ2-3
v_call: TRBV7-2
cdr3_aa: CASSFGTSGAGTDTQYF

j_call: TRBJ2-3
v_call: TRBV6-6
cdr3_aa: CASSYWDRGEDTQYF

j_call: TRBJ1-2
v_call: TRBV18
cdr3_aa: CASSLDRGLGYGYTF

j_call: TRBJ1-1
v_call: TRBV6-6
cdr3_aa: CASGPGQMNTEAFF

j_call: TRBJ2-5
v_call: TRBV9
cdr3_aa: CASRIQGIETQYF

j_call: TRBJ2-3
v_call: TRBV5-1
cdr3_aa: CASSLVKGVITDTQYF

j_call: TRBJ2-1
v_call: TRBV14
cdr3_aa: CASSQELRGAEQFF

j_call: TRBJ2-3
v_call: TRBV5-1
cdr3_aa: CASSFFLAESTDTQYF

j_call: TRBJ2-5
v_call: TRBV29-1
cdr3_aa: CSVGLTQETQYF

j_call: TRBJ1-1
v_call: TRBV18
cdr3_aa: CASSPTGNTEAFF

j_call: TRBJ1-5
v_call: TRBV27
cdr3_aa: CASSPGQGSGNQPQHF

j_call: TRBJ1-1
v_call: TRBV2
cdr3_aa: CASSDRGQGTEAFF

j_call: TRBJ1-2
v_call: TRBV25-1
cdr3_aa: CASRGDRGPYGYTF

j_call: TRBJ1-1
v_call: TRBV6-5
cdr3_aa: CAIGVLNTEAFF

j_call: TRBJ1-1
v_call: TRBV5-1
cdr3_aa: CASSLVEGHFNTEAFF

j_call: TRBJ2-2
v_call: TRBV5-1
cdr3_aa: CASSLRTGVTGELFF

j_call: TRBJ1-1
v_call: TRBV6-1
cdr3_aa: CASSESTVAFF

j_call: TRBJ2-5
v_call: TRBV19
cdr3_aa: CASSAPTGPRETQYF

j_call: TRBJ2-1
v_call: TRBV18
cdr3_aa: CASSPTLAGGRNNEQFF

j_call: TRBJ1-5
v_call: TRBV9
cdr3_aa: CASSQGGSNQPQHF

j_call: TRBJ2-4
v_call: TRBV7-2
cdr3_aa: CASSVELGIQYF

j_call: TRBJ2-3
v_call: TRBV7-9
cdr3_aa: CASAMGPDTQYF

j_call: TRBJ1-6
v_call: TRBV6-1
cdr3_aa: CASSEWGQTYNSPLHF

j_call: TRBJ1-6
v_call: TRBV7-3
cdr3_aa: CASSPGGTGGGPLHF

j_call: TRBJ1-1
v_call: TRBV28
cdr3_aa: CASSLVVGEAFF

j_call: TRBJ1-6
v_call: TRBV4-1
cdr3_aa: CASSQEGPRVDSPLHF

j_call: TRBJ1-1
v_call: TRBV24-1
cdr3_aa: CATSKGGMNTEAFF